Listed below are T cell receptor beta chains from one sample, sequenced in a study of Tregs in tolerant kidney transplant recipients. Sequenced by immunoSEQ multiplex PCR; TCRdb stores in-frame clones only, minus some. This table holds some 66,000 clones, 80% to 95% found once. The specimen comprised CD8+ T cells from blood, sampled before the transplant. The receptors here all came from a human donor who received a combined kidney and bone marrow transplant. Each CDR3 is given with its conserved first and last residue. A D gene is named only where the DNA matches it firmly. Clone sizes are given selectively: once, few, many, or a class where the clone is expanded.

abundance: -
j_gene: TRBJ1-1
d_gene: -
v_gene: TRBV28
CDR3nt: TGTGCCAGCAGTTTACGTATTATGAACACTGAAGCTTTCTTT
CDR3aa: CASSLRIMNTEAFF

abundance: -
j_gene: TRBJ1-5
d_gene: TRBD1
v_gene: TRBV27
CDR3nt: TGTGCCAGCAGAGACAGGGCTAGCAATCAGCCCCAGCATTTT
CDR3aa: CASRDRASNQPQHF

abundance: -
j_gene: TRBJ2-1
d_gene: TRBD2
v_gene: TRBV2
CDR3nt: TGTGCCAGCAAACCTAGCGGGGGGCTGGGTGCTTATGAGCAGTTCTTC
CDR3aa: CASKPSGGLGAYEQFF

abundance: once
j_gene: TRBJ2-7
d_gene: -
v_gene: TRBV7-9
CDR3nt: TGTGCCAGCAGCTCAGTTGGACAGGGGACTAGACCCTACGAGCAGTACTTC
CDR3aa: CASSSVGQGTRPYEQYF

abundance: -
j_gene: TRBJ2-7
d_gene: TRBD2
v_gene: TRBV4-3
CDR3nt: TGCGCCAGCAGCCAAGATGTAGGACTAGCGGGCCGTGTGGAGCAGTACTTC
CDR3aa: CASSQDVGLAGRVEQYF

abundance: -
j_gene: TRBJ1-1
d_gene: -
v_gene: TRBV2
CDR3nt: TGTGCCAGCAGTGAAATAGGTGTGACAGGACTTGAAGCTTTCTTT
CDR3aa: CASSEIGVTGLEAFF

abundance: -
j_gene: TRBJ2-7
d_gene: TRBD1
v_gene: TRBV7-8
CDR3nt: TGTGCCAGCAGCTTAAGACTCGGGACAGGGGCCTTGTGGGAGCAGTACTTC
CDR3aa: CASSLRLGTGALWEQYF

abundance: few
j_gene: TRBJ1-4
d_gene: -
v_gene: TRBV27
CDR3nt: TGTGCCAGCAGTTCCCTTACTAATGAAAAACTGTTTTTT
CDR3aa: CASSSLTNEKLFF

abundance: -
j_gene: TRBJ1-5
d_gene: -
v_gene: TRBV30
CDR3nt: TGTGCCTGGAGTCGGGCAGGGGAGTTAGAGCCCCAGCATTTT
CDR3aa: CAWSRAGELEPQHF

abundance: -
j_gene: TRBJ2-1
d_gene: TRBD1
v_gene: TRBV9
CDR3nt: TGTGCCAGCAGCGTATCCCGGACAGGCAAAAATGAGCAGTTCTTC
CDR3aa: CASSVSRTGKNEQFF

abundance: -
j_gene: TRBJ2-1
d_gene: -
v_gene: TRBV27
CDR3nt: TGTGCCAGCAGTTTGGGGCTCTCCGCCTACAATGAGCAGTTCTTC
CDR3aa: CASSLGLSAYNEQFF

abundance: -
j_gene: TRBJ2-7
d_gene: -
v_gene: TRBV25-1
CDR3nt: TGTGCCAGCTCCCGGGTGGGGGGCTACGAGCAGTACTTC
CDR3aa: CASSRVGGYEQYF

abundance: medium-sized
j_gene: TRBJ2-1
d_gene: TRBD2
v_gene: TRBV7-9
CDR3nt: TGTGCCAGCAGAGGACTAGCGAGCTCCTACAATGAGCAGTTCTTC
CDR3aa: CASRGLASSYNEQFF

abundance: -
j_gene: TRBJ2-7
d_gene: TRBD1
v_gene: TRBV28
CDR3nt: TGTGCCAGCAGTTTACCCCGGGACAGGGGGCTCGACGAGCAGTACTTC
CDR3aa: CASSLPRDRGLDEQYF

abundance: -
j_gene: TRBJ1-4
d_gene: TRBD1
v_gene: TRBV28
CDR3nt: TGTGCCAGCAGTTTCGACAGGGTCAGTGCAACTAATGAAAAACTGTTTTTT
CDR3aa: CASSFDRVSATNEKLFF

abundance: -
j_gene: TRBJ2-5
d_gene: TRBD2
v_gene: TRBV7-7
CDR3nt: TGTGCCAGCAGCCCTTATCGGGGGGGCCCGGAGACCCAGTACTTC
CDR3aa: CASSPYRGGPETQYF

abundance: -
j_gene: TRBJ2-1
d_gene: TRBD1
v_gene: TRBV19
CDR3nt: TGTGCCAGTAGTATTAAGACAGGGGTACTGGGCAATGAGCAGTTCTTC
CDR3aa: CASSIKTGVLGNEQFF

abundance: -
j_gene: TRBJ2-1
d_gene: TRBD2
v_gene: TRBV7-3
CDR3nt: TGTGCCAGCAGCTCTCCGGGACTAGCGCGCAATGAGCAGTTCTTC
CDR3aa: CASSSPGLARNEQFF

abundance: -
j_gene: TRBJ1-1
d_gene: -
v_gene: TRBV5-6
CDR3nt: TGTGCCAGCAGCTTGGAGAGCGGGGGCGTGTGGAACACTGAAGCTTTCTTT
CDR3aa: CASSLESGGVWNTEAFF

abundance: -
j_gene: TRBJ2-1
d_gene: TRBD2
v_gene: TRBV7-9
CDR3nt: TGTGCCAGCAGCCCCGAGGCTAGCGGGCCCGCATACAATGAGCAGTTCTTC
CDR3aa: CASSPEASGPAYNEQFF

abundance: -
j_gene: TRBJ2-1
d_gene: -
v_gene: TRBV19
CDR3nt: TGTGCCAGTAAGGAGGGAGGTACCTCCTACAATGAGCAGTTCTTC
CDR3aa: CASKEGGTSYNEQFF

abundance: once
j_gene: TRBJ1-2
d_gene: -
v_gene: TRBV29-1
CDR3nt: TGCAGCGTTGATATCATCCGTTTAGATGGCTACACCTTC
CDR3aa: CSVDIIRLDGYTF

abundance: once
j_gene: TRBJ2-5
d_gene: TRBD2
v_gene: TRBV11-3
CDR3nt: TGTGCCAGCAGCCCCGGAGCGGGGGGAACTGAAGAGACCCAGTACTTC
CDR3aa: CASSPGAGGTEETQYF

abundance: -
j_gene: TRBJ2-5
d_gene: TRBD1
v_gene: TRBV5-6
CDR3nt: TGTGCCAGCAGCTTCGGGACAGACCAAGAGACCCAGTACTTC
CDR3aa: CASSFGTDQETQYF

abundance: -
j_gene: TRBJ1-4
d_gene: -
v_gene: TRBV4-1
CDR3nt: TGCGCCAGCAGCCACCCCGTAGGGGGGGATGAAAAACTGTTTTTT
CDR3aa: CASSHPVGGDEKLFF

abundance: -
j_gene: TRBJ1-1
d_gene: TRBD1
v_gene: TRBV27
CDR3nt: TGTGCCAGCAGTTCCCCGGCAGGGGGGAGCACTGAAGCTTTCTTT
CDR3aa: CASSSPAGGSTEAFF

abundance: -
j_gene: TRBJ1-2
d_gene: TRBD1
v_gene: TRBV2
CDR3nt: TGTGCCAGCAGTCGAGGACAGGACTATGGCTACACCTTC
CDR3aa: CASSRGQDYGYTF

abundance: -
j_gene: TRBJ2-5
d_gene: -
v_gene: TRBV28
CDR3nt: TGTGCCAGCAGCCGGTACCAAGAGACCCAGTACTTC
CDR3aa: CASSRYQETQYF